This is a list of T cell receptor beta chains from one sample in a study of identical twins. MiXCR, applied by TCRdb to the 5' RACE reads, yields one record per CDR3 protein. The table has 250,000 or so distinct CDR3 sequences, roughly 8% seen once; the top ten hold 2.5% to 3.5%. These records were also assigned to another study, of yellow fever vaccine responses in identical twins.

Material: CD8+ T cells sorted from blood. Source of these receptors: a woman aged 18 to 35 in good health. CDR3s include the opening cysteine and the closing phenylalanine or tryptophan. Fields, in order: D gene, clone size, V gene, J gene, CDR3 protein, CDR3 DNA. D genes are given only for firm matches. Size tells how often a clone was seen (once, few, many) or the class of an expanded clone, and some rows leave it out.

TRBD2	few	TRBV28	TRBJ2-1	CASSTPPSGTSMDNEQFF	TGTGCCAGCAGTACCCCCCCTAGCGGGACTTCGATGGACAATGAGCAGTTCTTC
.	.	TRBV4-3	TRBJ2-7	CASSQELVGLSYEQYF	TGCGCCAGCAGCCAAGAACTAGTCGGATTATCCTACGAGCAGTACTTC
.	once	TRBV9	TRBJ2-5	CASHNGETQYF	TGTGCCAGCCACAATGGGGAGACCCAGTACTTC
TRBD1	.	TRBV4-3	TRBJ2-1	CASSHHSGTGGYIGFNEQFF	TGCGCCAGCAGCCACCACTCCGGGACAGGGGGTTATATTGGCTTCAATGAGCAGTTCTTC
TRBD1	few	TRBV7-9	TRBJ2-7	CASRNGQASGEQYF	TGTGCCAGCAGAAACGGACAGGCGAGTGGCGAGCAGTACTTC
TRBD1	few	TRBV12-3/TRBV12-4	TRBJ1-2	CASIRTGQGGIYGYTF	TGTGCCAGCATTAGAACCGGACAGGGAGGCATCTATGGCTACACCTTC
.	few	TRBV4-3	TRBJ1-4	CASSQDGPGATNEKLFF	TGCGCCAGCAGCCAAGACGGACCGGGCGCAACTAATGAAAAACTGTTTTTT
TRBD2	.	TRBV4-2	TRBJ2-1	CASSQVPGGLISHEQFF	TGTGCCAGCAGCCAAGTCCCGGGAGGGTTAATTTCTCATGAGCAGTTCTTC
.	.	TRBV7-9	TRBJ2-1	CASSNGGREQFF	TGTGCCAGCAGCAACGGGGGACGGGAGCAGTTCTTC
.	.	TRBV24-1	TRBJ2-7	CATMRVVEQYF	TGTGCCACCATGAGGGTCGTCGAGCAGTACTTC
TRBD2	few	TRBV11-2	TRBJ2-7	CASLSGLAGGPKQYF	TGTGCCAGCCTGAGCGGGTTAGCGGGAGGGCCTAAGCAGTACTTC
.	many	TRBV11-2	TRBJ1-4	CASSSLHNPAELFF	TGTGCCAGCAGCTCCCTCCATAATCCCGCGGAACTGTTTTTT
TRBD2	.	TRBV7-2	TRBJ2-7	CASSEGLAGVTYEQYF	TGTGCCAGCAGCGAGGGACTAGCGGGAGTAACTTACGAGCAGTACTTC
TRBD2	few	TRBV7-9	TRBJ2-1	CASSFASGSHEQFF	TGTGCCAGCAGCTTCGCTAGCGGGAGCCATGAGCAGTTCTTC
TRBD2	few	TRBV7-6	TRBJ2-1	CASSPLLADEQFF	TGTGCCAGCAGCCCGCTTCTAGCGGATGAGCAGTTCTTC
.	many	TRBV5-1	TRBJ1-3	CASSPRSSGNTIYF	TGCGCCAGCAGCCCCCGAAGCTCTGGAAACACCATATATTTT
.	few	TRBV7-9	TRBJ2-3	CASSLSGAGTGDTQYF	TGTGCCAGCAGCTTATCTGGCGCGGGGACGGGGGATACGCAGTATTTT
TRBD2	many	TRBV29-1	TRBJ2-7	CSVKGGSLTYEQYF	TGCAGCGTTAAGGGCGGGAGTTTGACCTACGAGCAGTACTTC
TRBD2	many	TRBV4-2	TRBJ2-1	CASGQRPGLEDEQFF	TGTGCCAGCGGACAGAGACCGGGACTAGAAGATGAGCAGTTCTTC
.	many	TRBV25-1	TRBJ1-5	CASSANPSVFGSNQPQHF	TGTGCCAGCAGTGCGAACCCGTCCGTGTTTGGTAGCAATCAGCCCCAGCATTTT
.	few	TRBV28	TRBJ2-7	CASKEFHEQYF	TGTGCCAGCAAAGAGTTCCACGAGCAGTACTTC
.	.	TRBV5-1	TRBJ1-1	CASSSEAGAEAFF	TGCGCCAGCAGCTCCGAGGCGGGGGCTGAAGCTTTCTTT
TRBD2	many	TRBV4-3	TRBJ2-1	CASSQGVSGRGGEQFF	TGCGCCAGCAGCCAAGGGGTTAGCGGGAGAGGCGGTGAGCAGTTCTTC
.	once	TRBV20-1	TRBJ2-3	CSAFSSWAGGSTDTQYF	TGCAGTGCTTTTTCCTCGTGGGCAGGCGGTAGCACAGATACGCAGTATTTT
TRBD2	many	TRBV20-1	TRBJ2-3	CSARDLDGGRPVTDTQYF	TGCAGTGCTAGAGATCTAGACGGCGGGAGGCCGGTAACAGATACGCAGTATTTT
.	many	TRBV7-8	TRBJ2-1	CASSPSNEQFF	TGTGCCAGCAGCCCCAGCAATGAGCAGTTCTTC